This T cell receptor (beta chain) comes out of a study of identical twins. Study-wide points: Its conclusions, products of cross-sectional statistical analysis, did not come from following the same donors. A lower insertion count was a feature of abundant cord blood beta clonotypes, with no such feature in memory repertoires.

This clonotype was observed a few times. Its antigen is still unknown. Unique molecular identifiers were in the cDNA, with template-switch universal primer binding. Each CDR3 protein is one row after TCRdb ran MiXCR on the 5' RACE reads. This sample carries around 480,000 distinct CDR3 sequences, 13% to 15% of them seen once, and the ten largest clones take around 0.48%. Trimming removed 2 bases at V and 2 bases at J, with 6 bases between. There are 14 residues in the CDR3. CDR1 and CDR2 (germline): LNHNV, YYDKDF (reference sequence). All donors were healthy Caucasians. This sample also appeared in a second study, on yellow fever vaccine responses in identical twins.

The sequenced sample was CD4+ T cells sorted from blood. This TCR derives from a woman aged 18-30 years in good health. The chain couples TRBV15 to TRBJ2-2; D perhaps matches TRBD1 (5 bases). The CDR3 protein is CATSRQGNTGELFF. In DNA, the CDR3 is TGTGCCACCAGCAGACAGGGAAACACCGGGGAGCTGTTTTTT.